This TCR beta chain is from a study of blood T cell repertoires in COVID-19. Measured with immunoSEQ multiplex PCR; TCRdb has only the in-frame clones, and not every one. The sample lists roughly 100,000 clones; about 90% were seen once. Germline V gives CDR1 LNHNV, CDR2 YYDKDF (reference sequence). The CDR3 runs 14 residues. Between the trimmed V and J ends, which lost 3 bases and 5 bases, there was a span of 13 bases. The sequence derives from a man in his fifties or sixties with active COVID-19. The specimen was peripheral blood. This sequence joins TRBV15 and TRBJ2-5; D possibly corresponds to TRBD1 (6 bases). The CDR3 loop is CATSRGAEIETQYF. In DNA, the CDR3 is TGTGCCACCAGCAGGGGGGCTGAGATCGAGACCCAGTACTTC. The full variable domain, completed using reference TRBV15 and TRBJ2-5, is DAMVIQNPRYQVTQFGKPVTLSCSQTLNHNVMYWYQQKSSQAPKLLFHYYDKDFNNEADTPDNFQSRRPNTSFCFLDIRSPGLGDTAMYLCATSRGAEIETQYFGPGTRLLVL.